This T cell receptor (beta chain) was found in a study of B cell selection in AIRE deficiency. Findings and limits, study-wide: Of roughly 3,400 shared Treg TCRbeta sequences, 31.6% were healthy-donor-only and about 9% patient-only. Patient Tconv and Treg cells showed healthy-like TCRBV usage, CDR3 length, diversity.

The CDR3 runs to 13 residues. V shed 11 bases and J shed 2 bases, with 13 bases lying between them. The germline gives CDR1 MNHNS, CDR2 SASEGT. In regard to this clone: Its antigen remains unknown.

Libraries were prepared by immunoSEQ multiplex PCR; TCRdb keeps only in-frame clonotypes and omits some of them. This sample carries approximately 24,000 clones, around 95% of them seen once, and the ten largest clones take just under 0.25%. The sorted conventional CD4 T cells were gated as CD4+CD127+. The chain employs TRBV6-1 and TRBJ2-4; no firm D call. The sample was CD4+CD127+ conventional T cells sorted from PBMCs. The source of this sequence is a human donor in good health. CDR3 protein: CAATRRPKNIQYF. In DNA form, the CDR3 reads TGTGCCGCAACACGTCGACCCAAAAACATTCAGTACTTC.